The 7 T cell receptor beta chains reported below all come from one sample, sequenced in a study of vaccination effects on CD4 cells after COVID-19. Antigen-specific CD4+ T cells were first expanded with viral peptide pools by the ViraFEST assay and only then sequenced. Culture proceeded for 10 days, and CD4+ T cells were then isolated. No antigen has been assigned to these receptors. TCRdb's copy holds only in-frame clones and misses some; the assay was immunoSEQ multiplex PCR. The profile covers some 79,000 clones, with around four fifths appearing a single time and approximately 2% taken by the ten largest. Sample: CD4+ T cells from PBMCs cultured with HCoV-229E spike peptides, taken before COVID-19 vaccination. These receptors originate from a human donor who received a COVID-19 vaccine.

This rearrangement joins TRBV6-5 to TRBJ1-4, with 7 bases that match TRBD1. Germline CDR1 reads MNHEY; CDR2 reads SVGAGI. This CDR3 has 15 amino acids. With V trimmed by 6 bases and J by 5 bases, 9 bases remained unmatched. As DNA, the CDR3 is TGTGCCAGCAGCCACTTTTTCAGGGGGAATGAAAAACTGTTTTTT. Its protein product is CASSHFFRGNEKLFF.

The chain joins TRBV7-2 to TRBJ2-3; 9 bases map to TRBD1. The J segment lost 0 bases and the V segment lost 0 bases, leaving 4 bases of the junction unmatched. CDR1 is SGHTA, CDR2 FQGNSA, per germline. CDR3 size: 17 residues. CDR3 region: CASSLAGQGRSTDTQYF. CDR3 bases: TGTGCCAGCAGCTTAGCGGGACAGGGCCGGAGCACAGATACGCAGTATTTT.

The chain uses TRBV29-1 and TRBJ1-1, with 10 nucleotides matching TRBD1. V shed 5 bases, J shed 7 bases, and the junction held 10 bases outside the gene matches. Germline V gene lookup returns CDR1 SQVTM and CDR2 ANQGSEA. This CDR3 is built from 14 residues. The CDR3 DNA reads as TGCAGCGTTCCGGGACAGGGGAATTTTGGTGAAGCTTTCTTT. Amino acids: CSVPGQGNFGEAFF. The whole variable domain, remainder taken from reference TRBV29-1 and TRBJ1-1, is SAVISQKPSRDICQRGTSLTIQCQVDSQVTMMFWYRQQPGQSLTLIATANQGSEATYESGFVIDKFPISRPNLTFSTLTVSNMSPEDSSIYLCSVPGQGNFGEAFFGQGTRLTVV.

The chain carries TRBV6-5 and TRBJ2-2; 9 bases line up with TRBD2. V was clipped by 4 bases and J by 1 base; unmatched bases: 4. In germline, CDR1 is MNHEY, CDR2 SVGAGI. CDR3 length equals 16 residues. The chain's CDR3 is CASSSLTSGNTGELFF. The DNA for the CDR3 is TGTGCCAGCAGTTCCCTGACTAGCGGGAACACCGGGGAGCTGTTTTTT.

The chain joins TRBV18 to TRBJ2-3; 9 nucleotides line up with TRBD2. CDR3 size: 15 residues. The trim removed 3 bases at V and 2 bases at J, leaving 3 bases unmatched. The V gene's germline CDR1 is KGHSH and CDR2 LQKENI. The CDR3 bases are TGTGCCAGCTCACCTCTAGCGGGGAACACAGATACGCAGTATTTT. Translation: CASSPLAGNTDTQYF.

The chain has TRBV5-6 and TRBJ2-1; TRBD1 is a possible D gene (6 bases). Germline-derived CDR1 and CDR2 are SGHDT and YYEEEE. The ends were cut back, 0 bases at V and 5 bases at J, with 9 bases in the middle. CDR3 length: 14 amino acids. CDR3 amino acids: CASSLGQADNEQFF. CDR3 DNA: TGTGCCAGCAGCTTGGGACAGGCTGACAATGAGCAGTTCTTC.

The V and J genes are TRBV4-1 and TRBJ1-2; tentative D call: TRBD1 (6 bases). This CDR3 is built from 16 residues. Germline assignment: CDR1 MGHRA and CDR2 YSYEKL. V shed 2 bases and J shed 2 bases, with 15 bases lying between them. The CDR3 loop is CASSQTDSNKNYGYTF. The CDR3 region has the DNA TGCGCCAGCAGCCAAACGGACAGTAACAAGAACTATGGCTACACCTTC.